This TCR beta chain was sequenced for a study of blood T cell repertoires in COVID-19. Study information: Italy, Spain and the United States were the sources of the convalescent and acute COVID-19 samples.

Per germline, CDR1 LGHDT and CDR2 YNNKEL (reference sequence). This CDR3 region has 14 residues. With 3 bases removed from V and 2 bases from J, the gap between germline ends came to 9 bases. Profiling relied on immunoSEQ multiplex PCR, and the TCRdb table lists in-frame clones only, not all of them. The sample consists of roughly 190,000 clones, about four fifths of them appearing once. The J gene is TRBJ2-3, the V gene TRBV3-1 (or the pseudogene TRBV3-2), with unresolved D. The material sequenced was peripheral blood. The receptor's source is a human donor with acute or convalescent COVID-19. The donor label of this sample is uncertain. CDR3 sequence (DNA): TGTGCCAGCAGCCAGTCGGGTATCACAGATACGCAGTATTTT. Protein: CASSQSGITDTQYF.